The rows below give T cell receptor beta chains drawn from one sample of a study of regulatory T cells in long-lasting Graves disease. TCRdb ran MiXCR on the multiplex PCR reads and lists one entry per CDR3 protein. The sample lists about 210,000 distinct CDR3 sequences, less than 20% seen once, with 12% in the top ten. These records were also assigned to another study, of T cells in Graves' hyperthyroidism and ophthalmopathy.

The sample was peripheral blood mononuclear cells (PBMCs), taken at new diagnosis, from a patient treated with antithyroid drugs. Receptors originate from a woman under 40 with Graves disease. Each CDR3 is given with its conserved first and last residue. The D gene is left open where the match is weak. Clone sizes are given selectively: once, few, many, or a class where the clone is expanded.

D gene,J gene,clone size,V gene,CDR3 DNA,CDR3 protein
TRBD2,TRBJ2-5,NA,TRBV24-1,TGTGCCACCAGTGACTCACTACTAGCGGGAGTTTGGGAGACCCAGTACTTC,CATSDSLLAGVWETQYF
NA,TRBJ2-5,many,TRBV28,TGTGCCAGCAGTTTCGGCGGGCCGGGGTCCCAGTACTTC,CASSFGGPGSQYF
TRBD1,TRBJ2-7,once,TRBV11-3,TGTGCCAGCGGAACCTTTTTTTCGACAGGGGGGGAGGACGAGCAGTACTTC,CASGTFFSTGGEDEQYF
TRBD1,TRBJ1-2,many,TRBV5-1,TGCGCCAGCAGAAACAGGGGGCTACGTTCAGCTAACTATGGCTACACCTTC,CASRNRGLRSANYGYTF
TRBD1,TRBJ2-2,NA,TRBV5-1,TGCGCCAGCAGCCTGTGGACAGGGGGAGGCACCGGGGAGCTGTTTTTT,CASSLWTGGGTGELFF
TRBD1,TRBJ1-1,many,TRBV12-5,TGTGCTAGTGAGGGACAGATGAACACTGAAGCTTTCTTT,CASEGQMNTEAFF
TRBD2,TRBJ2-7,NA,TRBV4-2,TGTGCCAGCAGCCCCTTGGGCGGGACTAGCGGGGGGTCCTACGAGCAGTACTTC,CASSPLGGTSGGSYEQYF
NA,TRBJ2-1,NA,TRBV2,TGTGCCAGCAGTGAATTATCCTACAATGAGCAGTTCTTC,CASSELSYNEQFF
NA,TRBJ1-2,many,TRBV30,TGTGCCTGGAAGGGCCCAGGGGTTGGTGGCTACACCTTC,CAWKGPGVGGYTF
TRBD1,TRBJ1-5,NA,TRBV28,TGTGCCAGCAGCTGGGAGGGACAGGCTGGAAGTCAGCCCCAGCATTTT,CASSWEGQAGSQPQHF
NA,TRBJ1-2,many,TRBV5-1,TGCGCCAGCAGCTTGACGGAGACTAACTATGGCTACACCTTC,CASSLTETNYGYTF
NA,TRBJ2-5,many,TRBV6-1,TGTGCCAGCAGACAGGGCTCCTCGGCCCAGTACTTC,CASRQGSSAQYF
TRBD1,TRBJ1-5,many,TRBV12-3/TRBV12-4,TGTGCCAGCAGTTCAGGGGGCCTCCAGAGGCCCCAGCATTTT,CASSSGGLQRPQHF
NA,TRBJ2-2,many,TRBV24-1,TGTGCCACCAGTGATTGGGCCGCGAACACCGGGGAGCTGTTTTTT,CATSDWAANTGELFF
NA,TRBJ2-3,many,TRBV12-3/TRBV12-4,TGTGCCAGCAGTTTAGCGGGGGTAGCCACAGATACGCAGTATTTT,CASSLAGVATDTQYF
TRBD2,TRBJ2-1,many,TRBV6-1,TGTGCCAGCAGTGAATATCCCCCCACTAGCGGGAGGAATGAGCAGTTCTTC,CASSEYPPTSGRNEQFF
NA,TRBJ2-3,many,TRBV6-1,TGTGCCAGCAGGGCCGGGACAGCGGGGGGCACAGATACGCAGTATTTT,CASRAGTAGGTDTQYF
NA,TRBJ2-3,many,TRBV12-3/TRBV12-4,TGTGCCAGCAGTTTAAGGGGGGGGAAGACAGATACGCAGTATTTT,CASSLRGGKTDTQYF
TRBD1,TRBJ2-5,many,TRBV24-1,TGTGCCACCAGTGACCCAGGGGGCAAGGAGACCCAGTACTTC,CATSDPGGKETQYF
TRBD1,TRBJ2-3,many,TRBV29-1,TGCAGCGTTGAAGGGACAGGGCCAGGGCATACGCAGTATTTT,CSVEGTGPGHTQYF
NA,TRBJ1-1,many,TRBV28,TGTGCCAGCAGTAGACGGATACGGGGGACTGAAGCTTTCTTT,CASSRRIRGTEAFF
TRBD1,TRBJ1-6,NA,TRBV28,TGTGCCAGCAGTTCCGGAGGGACAGGCGATTCACCCCTCCACTTT,CASSSGGTGDSPLHF
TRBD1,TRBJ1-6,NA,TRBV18,TGTGCCAGCTCACCTCGGGACAGGAATAATTCACCCCTCCACTTT,CASSPRDRNNSPLHF
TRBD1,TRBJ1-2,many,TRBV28,TGTGCCAGCAGTCCGACAGGGACGACCGGCTACACCTTC,CASSPTGTTGYTF
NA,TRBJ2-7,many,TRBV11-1,TGTGCCAGCAGCCGCGACCGCAGGGTCCACGAGCAGTACTTC,CASSRDRRVHEQYF
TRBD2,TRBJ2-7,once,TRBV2,TGTGCCAGCAGTCTCGGACTAGCGGGAGGGCCTTTTTCCTACGAGCAGTACTTC,CASSLGLAGGPFSYEQYF
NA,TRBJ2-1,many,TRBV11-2,TGTGCCAGCAGCTTAGGGAGAATAGCGGACAATGAGCAGTTCTTC,CASSLGRIADNEQFF
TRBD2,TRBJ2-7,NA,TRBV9,TGTGCCAGCAGCGTAGATGGCGGGGGGGGGAACGAGCAGTACTTC,CASSVDGGGGNEQYF
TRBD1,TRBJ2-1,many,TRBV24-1,TGTGCCACCAGCACTACCGGGACAGGGCTTTTGTATGAGCAGTTCTTC,CATSTTGTGLLYEQFF
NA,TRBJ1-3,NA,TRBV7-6,TGTGCCAGCAGCCCACGGAGAGTTGGAAACACCATATATTTT,CASSPRRVGNTIYF
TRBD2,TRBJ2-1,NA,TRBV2,TGTGCCAGCAGTGGCGTAGTAGCGGGAGAACGTGAGCAGTTCTTC,CASSGVVAGEREQFF
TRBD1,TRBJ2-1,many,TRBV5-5,TGTGCCAGCAGCTCCCAGGGGGCAAAGGTAGCTGGCAATGAGCAGTTCTTC,CASSSQGAKVAGNEQFF
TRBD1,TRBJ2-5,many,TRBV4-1,TGCGCCAGCAGGCCCAGGGACAGGGGGCAAGAGACCCAGTACTTC,CASRPRDRGQETQYF
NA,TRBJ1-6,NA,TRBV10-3,TGTGCCGTCGGTATTTCGGGACACCATAATTCACCCCTCCACTTT,CAVGISGHHNSPLHF
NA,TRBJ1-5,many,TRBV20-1,TGCAGTGCTAGCCCCCACGTGGACCGACAGCCCCAGCATTTT,CSASPHVDRQPQHF
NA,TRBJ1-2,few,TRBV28,TGTGCCAGCAGTCCTTGGACCCCAGCGCACTATGGCTACACCTTC,CASSPWTPAHYGYTF
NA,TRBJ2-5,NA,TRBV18,TGTGCCAGCTCACAAGGGGAGGAGACCCAGTACTTC,CASSQGEETQYF
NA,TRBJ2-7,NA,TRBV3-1,TGTGCCAGCAGCCAACAAAGGGGGTTACGGCAGTACTTC,CASSQQRGLRQYF
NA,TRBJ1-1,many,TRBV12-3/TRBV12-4,TGTGCCAGCAGCATCCCCGGCCCTCAGGCTGAAGCTTTCTTT,CASSIPGPQAEAFF
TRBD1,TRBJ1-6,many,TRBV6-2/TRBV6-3,TGTGCCAGCAGCTGGGACAGGGCCCTCCTCCACTTT,CASSWDRALLHF
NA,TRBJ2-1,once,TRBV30,TGTGCCTGGAGTCCGGGACTCTCGGGCAATGAGCAGTTCTTC,CAWSPGLSGNEQFF
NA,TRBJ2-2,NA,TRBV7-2,TGTGCCAGCAGCCAGGACCAAGACCCTGGGGGGGAGCTGTTTTTT,CASSQDQDPGGELFF
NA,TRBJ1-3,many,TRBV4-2,TGTGCCAGCAGCCAAAGTGGGACAACTGGAAACACCATATATTTT,CASSQSGTTGNTIYF
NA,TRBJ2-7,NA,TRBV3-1,TGTGCCAGCAGCCAAGAGGACGGACCCTCCTACGAGCAGTACTTC,CASSQEDGPSYEQYF
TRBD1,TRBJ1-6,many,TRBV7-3,TGTGCCAGCGGGGCAGGGGGGTCGTCACCCCTCCACTTT,CASGAGGSSPLHF
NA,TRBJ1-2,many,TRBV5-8,TGTGCCAGCAGCGGGACGGTCTATGGCTACACCTTC,CASSGTVYGYTF
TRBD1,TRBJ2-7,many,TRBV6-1,TGTGCCAGCAGTGAAGCTCCGGGACAGAACTACGAGCAGTACTTC,CASSEAPGQNYEQYF
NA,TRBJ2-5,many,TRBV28,TGTGCCAGCAGTCGGACAGCTCAAGAGACCCAGTACTTC,CASSRTAQETQYF
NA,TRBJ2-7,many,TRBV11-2,TGTGCCAGCAGCTTAGATCACCTCAAGGGCAGTAGGTACTACGAGCAGTACTTC,CASSLDHLKGSRYYEQYF
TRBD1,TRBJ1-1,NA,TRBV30,TGTGCCTGGAGTGGACAGGGGGCGATCATGGACACTGAAGCTTTCTTT,CAWSGQGAIMDTEAFF
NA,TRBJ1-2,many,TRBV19,TGTGCCAGTAGTCTCGTCTGGAGGGATGGCTACACCTTC,CASSLVWRDGYTF
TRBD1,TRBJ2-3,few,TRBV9,TGTGCCAGCAGCCAGACAGGGACAGGGGGGCCCCCCCGTACATATACGCAGTATTTT,CASSQTGTGGPPRTYTQYF
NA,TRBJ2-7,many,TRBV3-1,TGTGCCAGCAGCGCCGCCGCAGGGACCACCTACGAGCAGTACTTC,CASSAAAGTTYEQYF
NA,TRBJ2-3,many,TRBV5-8,TGTGCCAGCAGCTTGGCGGTTCTCCAGATGGGCACAGATACGCAGTATTTT,CASSLAVLQMGTDTQYF
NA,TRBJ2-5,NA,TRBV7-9,TGTGCCAGCGAAGGGCACCAAGAGACCCAGTACTTC,CASEGHQETQYF
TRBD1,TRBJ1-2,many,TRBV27,TGTGCCAGCAGTTTAACCGGGACAGGGGGGAGCGGCTACACCTTC,CASSLTGTGGSGYTF
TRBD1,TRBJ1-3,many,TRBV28,TGTGCCAGCGGCCTACAGAGCCAGGGGGCCGGAAACACCATATATTTT,CASGLQSQGAGNTIYF
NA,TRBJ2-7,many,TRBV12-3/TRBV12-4,TGTGCCAGCAGCGTCAACAGTTACGAGCAGTACTTC,CASSVNSYEQYF
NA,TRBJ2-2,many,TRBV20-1,TGCAGTGCTAGAATAGTAACGAACACCGGGGAGCTGTTTTTT,CSARIVTNTGELFF